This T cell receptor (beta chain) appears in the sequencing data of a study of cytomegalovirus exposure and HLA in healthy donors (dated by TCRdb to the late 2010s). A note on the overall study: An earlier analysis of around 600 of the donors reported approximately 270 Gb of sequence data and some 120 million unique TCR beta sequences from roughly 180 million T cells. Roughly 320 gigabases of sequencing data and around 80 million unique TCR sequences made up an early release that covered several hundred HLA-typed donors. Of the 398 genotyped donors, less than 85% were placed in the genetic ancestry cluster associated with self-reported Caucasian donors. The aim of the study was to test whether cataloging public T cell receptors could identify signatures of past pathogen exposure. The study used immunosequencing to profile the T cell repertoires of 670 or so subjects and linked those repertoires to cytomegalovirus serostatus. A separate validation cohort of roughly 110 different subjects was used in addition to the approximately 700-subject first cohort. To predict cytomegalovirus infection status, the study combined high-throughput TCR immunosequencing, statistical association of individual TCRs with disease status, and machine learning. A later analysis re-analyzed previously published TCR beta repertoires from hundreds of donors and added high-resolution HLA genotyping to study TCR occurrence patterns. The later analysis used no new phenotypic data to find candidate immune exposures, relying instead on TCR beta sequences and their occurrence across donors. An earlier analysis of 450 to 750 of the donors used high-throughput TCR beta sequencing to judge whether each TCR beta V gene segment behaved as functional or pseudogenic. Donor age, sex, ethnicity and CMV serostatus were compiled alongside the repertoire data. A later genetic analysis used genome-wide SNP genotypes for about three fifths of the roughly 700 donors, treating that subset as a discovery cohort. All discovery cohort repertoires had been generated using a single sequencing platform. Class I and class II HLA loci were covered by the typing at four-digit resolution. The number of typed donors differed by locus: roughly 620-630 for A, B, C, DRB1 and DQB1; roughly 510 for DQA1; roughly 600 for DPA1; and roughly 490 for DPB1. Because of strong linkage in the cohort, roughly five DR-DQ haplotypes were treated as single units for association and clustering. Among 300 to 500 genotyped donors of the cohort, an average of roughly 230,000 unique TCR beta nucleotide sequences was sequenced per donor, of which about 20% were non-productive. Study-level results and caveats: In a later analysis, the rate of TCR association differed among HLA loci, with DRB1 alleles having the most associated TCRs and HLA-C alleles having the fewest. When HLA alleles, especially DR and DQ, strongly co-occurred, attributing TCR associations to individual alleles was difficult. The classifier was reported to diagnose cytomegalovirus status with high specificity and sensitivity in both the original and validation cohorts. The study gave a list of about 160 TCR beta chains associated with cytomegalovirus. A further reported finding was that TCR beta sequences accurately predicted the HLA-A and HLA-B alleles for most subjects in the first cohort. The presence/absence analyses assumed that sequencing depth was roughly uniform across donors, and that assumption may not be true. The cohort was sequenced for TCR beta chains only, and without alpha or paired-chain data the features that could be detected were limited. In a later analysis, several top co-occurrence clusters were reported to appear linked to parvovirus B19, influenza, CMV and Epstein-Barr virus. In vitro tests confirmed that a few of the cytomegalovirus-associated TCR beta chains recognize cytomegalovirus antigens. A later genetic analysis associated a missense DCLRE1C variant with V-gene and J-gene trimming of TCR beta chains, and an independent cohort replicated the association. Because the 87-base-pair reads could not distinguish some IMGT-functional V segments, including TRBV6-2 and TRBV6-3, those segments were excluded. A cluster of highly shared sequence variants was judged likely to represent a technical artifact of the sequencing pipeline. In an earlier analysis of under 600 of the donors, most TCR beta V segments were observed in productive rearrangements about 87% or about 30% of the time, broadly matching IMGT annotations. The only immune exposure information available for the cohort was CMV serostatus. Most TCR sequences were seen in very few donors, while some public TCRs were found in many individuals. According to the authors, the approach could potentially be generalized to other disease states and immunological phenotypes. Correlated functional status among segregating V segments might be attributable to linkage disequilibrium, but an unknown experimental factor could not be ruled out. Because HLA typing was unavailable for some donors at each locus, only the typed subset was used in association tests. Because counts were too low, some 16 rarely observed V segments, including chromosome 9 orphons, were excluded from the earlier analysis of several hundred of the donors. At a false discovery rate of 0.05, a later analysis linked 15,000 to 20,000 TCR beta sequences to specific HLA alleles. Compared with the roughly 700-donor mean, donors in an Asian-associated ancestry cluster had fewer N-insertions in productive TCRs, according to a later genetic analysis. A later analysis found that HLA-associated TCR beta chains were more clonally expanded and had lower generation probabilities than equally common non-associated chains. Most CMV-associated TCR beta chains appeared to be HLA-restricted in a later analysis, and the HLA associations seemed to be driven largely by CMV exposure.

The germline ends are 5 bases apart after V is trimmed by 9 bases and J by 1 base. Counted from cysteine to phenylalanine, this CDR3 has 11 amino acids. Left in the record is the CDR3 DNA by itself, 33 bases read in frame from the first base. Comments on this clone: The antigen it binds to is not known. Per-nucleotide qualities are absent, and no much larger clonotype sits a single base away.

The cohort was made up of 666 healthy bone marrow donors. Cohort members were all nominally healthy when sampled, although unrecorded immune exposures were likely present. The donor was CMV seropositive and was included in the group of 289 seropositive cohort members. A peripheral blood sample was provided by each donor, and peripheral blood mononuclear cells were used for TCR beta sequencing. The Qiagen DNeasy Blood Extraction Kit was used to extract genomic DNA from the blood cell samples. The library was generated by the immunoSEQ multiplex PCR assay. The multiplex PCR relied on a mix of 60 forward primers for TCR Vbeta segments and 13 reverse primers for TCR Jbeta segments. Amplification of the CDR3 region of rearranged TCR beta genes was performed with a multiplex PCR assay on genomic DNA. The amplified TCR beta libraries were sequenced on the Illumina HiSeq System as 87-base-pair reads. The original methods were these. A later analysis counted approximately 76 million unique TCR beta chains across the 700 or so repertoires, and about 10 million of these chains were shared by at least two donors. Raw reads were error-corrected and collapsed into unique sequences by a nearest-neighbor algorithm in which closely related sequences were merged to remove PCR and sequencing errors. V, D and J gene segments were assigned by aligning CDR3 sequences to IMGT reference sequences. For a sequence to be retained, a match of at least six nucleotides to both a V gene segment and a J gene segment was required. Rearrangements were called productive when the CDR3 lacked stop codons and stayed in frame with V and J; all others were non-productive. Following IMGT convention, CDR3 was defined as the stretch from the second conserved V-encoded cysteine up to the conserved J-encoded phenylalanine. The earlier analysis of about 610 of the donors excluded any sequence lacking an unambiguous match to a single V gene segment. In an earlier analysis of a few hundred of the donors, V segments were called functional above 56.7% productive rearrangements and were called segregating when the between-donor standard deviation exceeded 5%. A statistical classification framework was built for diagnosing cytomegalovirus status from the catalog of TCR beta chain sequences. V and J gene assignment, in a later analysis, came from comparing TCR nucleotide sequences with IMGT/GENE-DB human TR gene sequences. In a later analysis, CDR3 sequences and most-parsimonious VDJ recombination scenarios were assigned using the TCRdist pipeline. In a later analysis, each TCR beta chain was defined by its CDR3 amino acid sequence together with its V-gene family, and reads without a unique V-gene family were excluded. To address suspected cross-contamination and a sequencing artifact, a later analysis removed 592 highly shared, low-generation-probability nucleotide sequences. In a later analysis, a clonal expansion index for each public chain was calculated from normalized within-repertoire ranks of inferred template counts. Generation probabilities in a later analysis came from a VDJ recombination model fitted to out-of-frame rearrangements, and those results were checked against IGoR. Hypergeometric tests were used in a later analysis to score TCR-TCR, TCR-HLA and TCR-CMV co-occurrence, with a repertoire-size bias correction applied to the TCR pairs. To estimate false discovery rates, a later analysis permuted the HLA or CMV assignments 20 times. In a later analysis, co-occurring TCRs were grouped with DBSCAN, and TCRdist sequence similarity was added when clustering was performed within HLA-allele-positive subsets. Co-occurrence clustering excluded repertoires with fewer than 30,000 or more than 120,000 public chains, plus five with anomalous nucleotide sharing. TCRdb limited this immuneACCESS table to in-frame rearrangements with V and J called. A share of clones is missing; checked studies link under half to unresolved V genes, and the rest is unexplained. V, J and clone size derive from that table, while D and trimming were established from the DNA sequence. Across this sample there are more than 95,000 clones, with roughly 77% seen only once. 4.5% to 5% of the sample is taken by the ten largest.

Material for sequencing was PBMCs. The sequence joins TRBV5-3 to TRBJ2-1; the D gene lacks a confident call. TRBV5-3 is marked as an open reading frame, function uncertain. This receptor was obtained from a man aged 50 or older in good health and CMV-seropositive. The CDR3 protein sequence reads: CAILSYNEQFF. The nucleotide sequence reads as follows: TGTGCCATCTTATCCTACAATGAGCAGTTCTTC.